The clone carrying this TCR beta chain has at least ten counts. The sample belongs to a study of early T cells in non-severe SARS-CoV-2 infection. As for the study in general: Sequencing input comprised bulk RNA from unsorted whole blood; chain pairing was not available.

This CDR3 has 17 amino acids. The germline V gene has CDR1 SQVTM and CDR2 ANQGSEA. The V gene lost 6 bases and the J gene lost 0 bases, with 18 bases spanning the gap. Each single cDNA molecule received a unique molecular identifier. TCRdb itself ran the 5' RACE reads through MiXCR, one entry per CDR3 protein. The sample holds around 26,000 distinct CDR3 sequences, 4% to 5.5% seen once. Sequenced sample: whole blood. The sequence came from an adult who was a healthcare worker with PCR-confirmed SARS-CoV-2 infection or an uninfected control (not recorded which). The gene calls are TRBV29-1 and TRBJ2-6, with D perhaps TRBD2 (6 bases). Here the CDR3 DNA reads TGCAGCGTACGAACCGGGACTGAAATCTCTGGGGCCAACGTCCTGACTTTC. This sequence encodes CSVRTGTEISGANVLTF. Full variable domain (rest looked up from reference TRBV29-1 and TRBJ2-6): SAVISQKPSRDICQRGTSLTIQCQVDSQVTMMFWYRQQPGQSLTLIATANQGSEATYESGFVIDKFPISRPNLTFSTLTVSNMSPEDSSIYLCSVRTGTEISGANVLTFGAGSRLTVL.